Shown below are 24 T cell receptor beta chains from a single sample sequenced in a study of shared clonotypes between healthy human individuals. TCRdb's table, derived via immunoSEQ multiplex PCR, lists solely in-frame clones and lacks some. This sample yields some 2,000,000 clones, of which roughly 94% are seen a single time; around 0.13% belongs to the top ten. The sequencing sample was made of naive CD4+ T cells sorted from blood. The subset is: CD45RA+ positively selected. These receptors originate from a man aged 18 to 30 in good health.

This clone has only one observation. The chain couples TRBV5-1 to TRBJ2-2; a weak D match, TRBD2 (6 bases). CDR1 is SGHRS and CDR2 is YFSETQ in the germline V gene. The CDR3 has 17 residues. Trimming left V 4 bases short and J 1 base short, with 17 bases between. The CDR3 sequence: CASSPQSMRGNTGELFF. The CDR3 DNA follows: TGCGCCAGCAGCCCGCAAAGCATGCGGGGGAACACCGGGGAGCTGTTTTTT. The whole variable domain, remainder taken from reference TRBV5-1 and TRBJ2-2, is KAGVTQTPRYLIKTRGQQVTLSCSPISGHRSVSWYQQTPGQGLQFLFEYFSETQRNKGNFPGRFSGRQFSNSRSEMNVSTLELGDSALYLCASSPQSMRGNTGELFFGEGSRLTVL.

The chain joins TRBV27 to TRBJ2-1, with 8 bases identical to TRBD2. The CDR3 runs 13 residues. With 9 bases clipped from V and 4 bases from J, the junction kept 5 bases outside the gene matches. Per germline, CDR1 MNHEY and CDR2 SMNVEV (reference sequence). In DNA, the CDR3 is TGTGCCAGTCGCGGGGGGCCTTACAATGAGCAGTTCTTC. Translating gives CASRGGPYNEQFF.

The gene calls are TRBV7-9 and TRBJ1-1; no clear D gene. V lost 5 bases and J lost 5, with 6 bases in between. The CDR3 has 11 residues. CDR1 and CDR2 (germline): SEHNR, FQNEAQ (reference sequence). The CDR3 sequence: CASSALTEAFF. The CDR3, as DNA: TGTGCCAGCAGCGCGTTAACTGAAGCTTTCTTT.

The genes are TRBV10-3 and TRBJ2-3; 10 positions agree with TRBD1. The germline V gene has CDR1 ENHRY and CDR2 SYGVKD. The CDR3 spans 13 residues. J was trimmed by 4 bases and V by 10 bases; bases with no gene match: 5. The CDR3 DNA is TGTGCCACCGGGGACAGGGGAGCAGATACGCAGTATTTT. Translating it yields CATGDRGADTQYF.

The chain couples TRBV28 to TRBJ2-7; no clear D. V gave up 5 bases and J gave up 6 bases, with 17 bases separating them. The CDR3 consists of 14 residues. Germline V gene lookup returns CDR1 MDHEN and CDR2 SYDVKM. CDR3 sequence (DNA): TGTGCCAGCAGTCTCCCGTTAAAAACGGGCGAGCAGTACTTC. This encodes CASSLPLKTGEQYF. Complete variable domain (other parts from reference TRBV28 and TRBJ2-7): DVKVTQSSRYLVKRTGEKVFLECVQDMDHENMFWYRQDPGLGLRLIYFSYDVKMKEKGDIPEGYSVSREKKERFSLILESASTNQTSMYLCASSLPLKTGEQYFGPGTRLTVT.

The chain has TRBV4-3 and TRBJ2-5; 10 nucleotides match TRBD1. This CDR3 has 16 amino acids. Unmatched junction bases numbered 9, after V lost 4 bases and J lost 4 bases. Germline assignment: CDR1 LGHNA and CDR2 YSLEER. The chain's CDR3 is CASSRERQGAGETQYF. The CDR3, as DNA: TGCGCCAGCAGCCGGGAAAGACAGGGGGCTGGAGAGACCCAGTACTTC.

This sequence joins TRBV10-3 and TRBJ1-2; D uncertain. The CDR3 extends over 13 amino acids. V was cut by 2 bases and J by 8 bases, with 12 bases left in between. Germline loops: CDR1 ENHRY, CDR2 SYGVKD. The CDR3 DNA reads TGTGCCATCAGTGAGCTACCCAACGGGGGCTACACCTTC. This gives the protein CAISELPNGGYTF.

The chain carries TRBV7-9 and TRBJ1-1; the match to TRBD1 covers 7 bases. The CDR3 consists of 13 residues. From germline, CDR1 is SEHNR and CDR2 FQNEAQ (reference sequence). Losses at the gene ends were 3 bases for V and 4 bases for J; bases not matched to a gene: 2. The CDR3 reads CASSFPGGTEAFF. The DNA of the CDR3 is TGTGCCAGCAGCTTTCCAGGGGGCACTGAAGCTTTCTTT.

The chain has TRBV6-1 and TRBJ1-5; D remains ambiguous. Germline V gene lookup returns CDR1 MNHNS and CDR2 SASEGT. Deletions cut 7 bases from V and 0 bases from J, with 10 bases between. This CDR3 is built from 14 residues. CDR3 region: CASKEQFSNQPQHF. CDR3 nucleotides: TGTGCCAGCAAGGAACAGTTTAGCAATCAGCCCCAGCATTTT.

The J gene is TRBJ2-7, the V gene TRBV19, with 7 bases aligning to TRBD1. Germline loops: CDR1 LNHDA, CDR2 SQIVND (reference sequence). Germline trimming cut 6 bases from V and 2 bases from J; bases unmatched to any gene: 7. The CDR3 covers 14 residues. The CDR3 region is CASSIGTAAYEQYF. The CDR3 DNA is TGTGCCAGTAGCATCGGGACAGCGGCCTACGAGCAGTACTTC.

CDR3 sequence reads: CASSSEGYEQYF. As DNA, the CDR3 is TGTGCCAGCAGCTCGGAAGGGTACGAGCAGTACTTC. The gene calls are TRBV7-9 and TRBJ2-5, with D uncertain. Judging by the DNA end, TRBJ2-7 fits better; the J call may be wrong. From germline, CDR1 is SEHNR and CDR2 FQNEAQ (reference sequence). This CDR3 spans 12 amino acids.

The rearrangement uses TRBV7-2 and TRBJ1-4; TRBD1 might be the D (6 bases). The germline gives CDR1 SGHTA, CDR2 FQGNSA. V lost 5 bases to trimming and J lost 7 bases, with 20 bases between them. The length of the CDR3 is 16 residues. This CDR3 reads CASSPPRAGEGEKLFF. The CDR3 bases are TGTGCCAGCAGCCCCCCCAGGGCAGGGGAAGGTGAAAAACTGTTTTTT.

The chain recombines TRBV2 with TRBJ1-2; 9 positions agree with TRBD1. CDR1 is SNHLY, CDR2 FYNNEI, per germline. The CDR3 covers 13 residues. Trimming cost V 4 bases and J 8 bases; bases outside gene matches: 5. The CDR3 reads CASSAGTGKGYTF. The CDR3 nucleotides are TGTGCCAGCAGTGCCGGGACAGGGAAAGGCTACACCTTC.

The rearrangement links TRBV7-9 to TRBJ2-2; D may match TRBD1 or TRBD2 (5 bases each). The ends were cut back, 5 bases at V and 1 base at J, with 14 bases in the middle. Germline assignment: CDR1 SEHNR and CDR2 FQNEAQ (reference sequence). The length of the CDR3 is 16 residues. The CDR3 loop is CASSPSVGVNTGELFF. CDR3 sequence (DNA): TGTGCCAGCAGCCCCTCGGTGGGGGTGAACACCGGGGAGCTGTTTTTT.

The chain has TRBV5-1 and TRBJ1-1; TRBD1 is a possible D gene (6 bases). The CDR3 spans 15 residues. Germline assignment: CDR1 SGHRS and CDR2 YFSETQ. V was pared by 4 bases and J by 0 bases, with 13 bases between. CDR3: CASSPEGGMNTEAFF. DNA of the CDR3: TGCGCCAGCAGCCCGGAGGGGGGAATGAACACTGAAGCTTTCTTT.

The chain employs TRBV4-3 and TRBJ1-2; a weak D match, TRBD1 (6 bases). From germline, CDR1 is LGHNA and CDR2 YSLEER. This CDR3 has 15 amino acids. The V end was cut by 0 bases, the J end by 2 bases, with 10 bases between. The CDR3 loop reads CASSQDMDRNYGYTF. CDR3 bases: TGCGCCAGCAGCCAAGATATGGACAGAAACTATGGCTACACCTTC.

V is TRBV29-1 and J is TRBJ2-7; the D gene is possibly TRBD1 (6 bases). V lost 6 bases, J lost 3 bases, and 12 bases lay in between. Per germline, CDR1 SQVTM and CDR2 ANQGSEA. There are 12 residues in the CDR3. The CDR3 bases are TGCAGCGTCCGGACAGCTCTCTACGAGCAGTACTTC. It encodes CSVRTALYEQYF.

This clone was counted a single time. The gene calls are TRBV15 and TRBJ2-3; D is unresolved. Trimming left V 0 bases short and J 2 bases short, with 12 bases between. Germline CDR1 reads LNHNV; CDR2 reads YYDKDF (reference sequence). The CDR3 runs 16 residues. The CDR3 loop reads CATSRELPGITDTQYF. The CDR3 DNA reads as TGTGCCACCAGCAGAGAGCTCCCTGGGATCACAGATACGCAGTATTTT. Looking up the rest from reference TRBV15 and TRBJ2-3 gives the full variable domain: DAMVIQNPRYQVTQFGKPVTLSCSQTLNHNVMYWYQQKSSQAPKLLFHYYDKDFNNEADTPDNFQSRRPNTSFCFLDIRSPGLGDTAMYLCATSRELPGITDTQYFGPGTRLTVL.

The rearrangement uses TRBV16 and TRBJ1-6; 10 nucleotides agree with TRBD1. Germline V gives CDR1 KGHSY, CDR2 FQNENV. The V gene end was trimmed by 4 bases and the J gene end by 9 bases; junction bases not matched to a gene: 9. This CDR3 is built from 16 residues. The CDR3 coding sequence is TGTGCCAGCAGCCGCATCCGGGACAGGGGCCCTTCACCCCTCCACTTT. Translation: CASSRIRDRGPSPLHF.

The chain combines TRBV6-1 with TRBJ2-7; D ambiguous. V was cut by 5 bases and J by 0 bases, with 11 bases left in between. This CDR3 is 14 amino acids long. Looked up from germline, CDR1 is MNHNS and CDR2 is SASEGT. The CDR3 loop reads CASSPTGYSYEQYF. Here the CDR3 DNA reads TGTGCCAGCAGTCCGACTGGATACTCCTACGAGCAGTACTTC.

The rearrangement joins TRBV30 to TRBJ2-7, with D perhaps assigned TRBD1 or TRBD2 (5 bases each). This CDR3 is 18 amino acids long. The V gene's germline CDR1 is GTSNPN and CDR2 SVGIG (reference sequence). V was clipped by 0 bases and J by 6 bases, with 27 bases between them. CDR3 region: CAWSVRVSGPGPHGEQYF. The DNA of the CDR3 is TGTGCCTGGAGTGTACGGGTATCGGGTCCGGGACCTCATGGCGAGCAGTACTTC.

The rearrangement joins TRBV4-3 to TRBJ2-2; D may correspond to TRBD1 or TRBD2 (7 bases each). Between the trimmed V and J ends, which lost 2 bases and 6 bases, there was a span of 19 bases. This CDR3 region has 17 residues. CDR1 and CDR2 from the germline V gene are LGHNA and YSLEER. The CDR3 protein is CASSQPGGVEEAGELFF. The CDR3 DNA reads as TGCGCCAGCAGCCAACCAGGGGGGGTGGAGGAAGCCGGGGAGCTGTTTTTT.

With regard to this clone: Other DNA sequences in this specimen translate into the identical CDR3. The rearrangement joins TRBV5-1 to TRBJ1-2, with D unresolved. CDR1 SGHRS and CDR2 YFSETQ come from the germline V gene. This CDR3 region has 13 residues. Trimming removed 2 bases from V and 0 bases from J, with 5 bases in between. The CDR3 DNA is TGCGCCAGCAGCTTAGAGCCTAACTATGGCTACACCTTC. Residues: CASSLEPNYGYTF.

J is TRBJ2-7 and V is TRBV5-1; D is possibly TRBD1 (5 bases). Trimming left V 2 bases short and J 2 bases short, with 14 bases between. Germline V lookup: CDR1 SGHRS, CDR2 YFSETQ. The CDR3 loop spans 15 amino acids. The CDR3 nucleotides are TGCGCCAGCAGCTTAGGTGGGGCGAAACCCTACGAGCAGTACTTC. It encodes CASSLGGAKPYEQYF.